A single sample gave rise to the 14 T cell receptor beta chains below, sequenced in a study of blood T cells in healthy people across ages. For the second PCR, which ran for 7 to 11 cycles, a sample-barcoded 5' primer and a J-beta primer mix were used. TCRdb itself ran the 5' RACE reads through MiXCR, one entry per CDR3 protein. The top ten clones hold 23% of a sample with 1.8 million or so distinct CDR3 sequences, around 42% of them seen once. Material for sequencing was blood. These receptors were obtained from a human donor in good health.

This clonotype was detected a few times. The chain combines TRBV7-2 with TRBJ1-2; D not resolved. Trimming removed 2 bases at V and 7 bases at J, with 23 bases between. This CDR3 has 17 amino acids. Germline loops: CDR1 SGHTA, CDR2 FQGNSA. CDR3 sequence: CASSLFPVAGDSGGYTF. As DNA, the CDR3 is TGTGCCAGCAGCTTATTCCCCGTCGCTGGGGATTCTGGTGGCTACACCTTC.

This CDR3 reads CSAWTWETQYF. CDR3 nucleotides: TGCAGTGCGTGGACGTGGGAGACCCAGTACTTC. This rearrangement joins TRBV20-1 to TRBJ2-5; D is uncertain. The CDR3 length is 11 residues. The germline V gene encodes CDR1 DFQATT and CDR2 SNEGSKA (reference sequence). The V and J ends lost 6 bases and 5 bases respectively, with 10 bases between them.

This sequence joins TRBV15 and TRBJ1-1; no clear D gene. CDR3 length equals 16 residues. Looked up from germline, CDR1 is LNHNV and CDR2 is YYDKDF (reference sequence). V shed 1 base and J shed 1 base, with 13 bases lying between them. The CDR3 nucleotides read TGTGCCACCAGCAGAGTTGAAGACACTCAGAACACTGAAGCTTTCTTT. It translates to CATSRVEDTQNTEAFF.

Only a few counts were recorded for this clonotype. The CDR3 bases are TGCGCCAGCAGCCATTCGGGGATTGACTATGGCTACACCTTC. It specifies CASSHSGIDYGYTF. The rearrangement uses TRBV4-1 and TRBJ1-2; D is undetermined. The germline V gene encodes CDR1 MGHRA and CDR2 YSYEKL. Deletions cut 3 bases from V and 3 bases from J, with 11 bases between. This CDR3 is 14 amino acids long.

This chain connects TRBV6-6 to TRBJ1-2; D unclear. V lost 2 bases, J lost 4 bases, and 11 bases lay in between. CDR3 length: 14 residues. Germline lookup yields CDR1 MNHNY and CDR2 SVGAGI (reference sequence). CDR3 nucleotide sequence: TGTGCCAGCAGTTACGGGCAGCACCTCTATGGCTACACCTTC. It codes for CASSYGQHLYGYTF.

This clonotype was counted a few times. The chain uses TRBV12-3 or TRBV12-4 and TRBJ2-1, with a tentative D call TRBD1 (6 bases). The CDR3 has 15 residues. Trimming stripped 3 bases from V and 5 bases from J, with 14 bases between. CDR3 nucleotide sequence: TGTGCCAGCAGTTTTGGCCTCAGGGGTAACAATGAGCAGTTCTTC. This encodes CASSFGLRGNNEQFF.

This clonotype has a count of ten or more. The CDR3 DNA sequence: TGTGCCAGCAGCTTGGGGGGGGATGGGAGCTATGGCTACACCTTC. It yields the protein CASSLGGDGSYGYTF. The chain couples TRBV7-9 to TRBJ1-2; D possibly corresponds to TRBD1 (5 bases). Germline V CDR1 and CDR2: SEHNR, FQNEAQ (reference sequence). Deletions cut 3 bases from V and 4 bases from J, with 15 bases between. This CDR3 is 15 amino acids long. Together with reference TRBV7-9 and TRBJ1-2, the CDR3 gives the full variable domain: DTGVSQNPRHKITKRGQNVTFRCDPISEHNRLYWYRQTLGQGPEFLTYFQNEAQLEKSRLLSDRFSAERPKGSFSTLEIQRTEQGDSAMYLCASSLGGDGSYGYTFGSGTRLTVV.

This clonotype occurred a few times. This rearrangement joins TRBV7-3 to TRBJ2-3; 10 bases fit TRBD1. Trimming removed 7 bases from V and 11 bases from J; junction bases left unmatched: 15. The CDR3 runs to 15 residues. CDR1 is SGHTA and CDR2 is FQGTGA in the germline V gene. The chain's CDR3 is CASTPGTGARGRQYF. The CDR3 region has the DNA TGTGCCAGCACCCCGGGGACAGGGGCCCGTGGTAGGCAGTATTTT.

The chain recombines TRBV5-1 with TRBJ2-7; no clear D. Germline values: CDR1 SGHRS, CDR2 YFSETQ. The ends were cut back, 0 bases at V and 1 base at J, with 8 bases in the middle. There are 14 residues in the CDR3. The CDR3 DNA reads TGCGCCAGCAGCTTGGAGGTTGAGTCCTACGAGCAGTACTTC. Its protein product is CASSLEVESYEQYF.

This clonotype was seen more than once but under ten times. This chain links TRBV4-2 with TRBJ1-5, with D tentatively TRBD1 (6 bases). The CDR3 totals 16 residues. With 1 base removed from V and 3 bases from J, the gap between germline ends came to 13 bases. The germline gives CDR1 LGHNA, CDR2 YNFKEQ. The chain's CDR3 is CASSQAGRGNNQPQHF. The DNA for the CDR3 is TGTGCCAGCAGCCAAGCTGGCAGGGGAAACAATCAGCCCCAGCATTTT.

This chain joins TRBV28 and TRBJ2-3; tentative D call: TRBD2 (5 bases). CDR1 and CDR2 from the germline V gene are MDHEN and SYDVKM. The CDR3 sequence is 13 residues long. Deletions cut 1 base from V and 7 bases from J, with 9 bases between. The CDR3 DNA reads TGTGCCAGCAGTTTATTGTGGGAGCATACGCAGTATTTT. Its protein product is CASSLLWEHTQYF.

V usage is TRBV9 and J usage is TRBJ1-1, with D possibly being TRBD1 (6 bases). Trimming left V 0 bases short and J 4 bases short, with 19 bases between. Germline V lookup: CDR1 SGDLS, CDR2 YYNGEE. The CDR3 totals 17 residues. The DNA of the CDR3 is TGTGCCAGCAGCGTAGAAGTCGGGGGGGCGGTCGGCACTGAAGCTTTCTTT. Protein sequence: CASSVEVGGAVGTEAFF.

The chain links TRBV12-3 or TRBV12-4 to TRBJ2-7; D is ambiguous. V lost 3 bases and J 0 bases, leaving 12 bases between the germline ends. The CDR3 sequence is 15 residues long. Here the CDR3 reads CASSFTQISSYEQYF. CDR3 in DNA: TGTGCCAGCAGTTTTACGCAGATTAGCTCCTACGAGCAGTACTTC.

There are many counts of this clonotype. At one end the junction does not follow the germline gene, possibly because of a read error. The V and J genes are TRBV5-1 and TRBJ1-1; D not certain. The CDR3 runs 11 residues. The germline CDR1 and CDR2 sequences are SGHRS and YFSETQ. The CDR3 DNA is TGTGCCAGCAGCTTAGGCTCTGAAGCTTTCTTT. It is translated as CASSLGSEAFF.